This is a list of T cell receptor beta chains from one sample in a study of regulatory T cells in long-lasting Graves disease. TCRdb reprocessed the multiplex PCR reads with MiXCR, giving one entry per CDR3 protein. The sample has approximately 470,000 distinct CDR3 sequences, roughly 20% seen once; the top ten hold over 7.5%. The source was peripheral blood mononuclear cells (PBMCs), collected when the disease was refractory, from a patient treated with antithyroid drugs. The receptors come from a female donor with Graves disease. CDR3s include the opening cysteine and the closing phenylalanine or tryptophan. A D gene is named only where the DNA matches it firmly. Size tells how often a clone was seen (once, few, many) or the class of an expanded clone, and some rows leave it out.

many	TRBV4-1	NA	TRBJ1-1	TGCGCCAGCAGCCACCCCCTCAGGGCCGGCTCTGAAGCTTTCTTT	CASSHPLRAGSEAFF
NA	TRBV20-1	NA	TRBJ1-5	TGCAGTGCTAGGGTGAGTCGCAGCCTTTATCAGCCCCAGCATTTT	CSARVSRSLYQPQHF
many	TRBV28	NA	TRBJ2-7	TGTGCCAGCAGTTTGGTTGGCATTTCCTACGAGCAGTACTTC	CASSLVGISYEQYF
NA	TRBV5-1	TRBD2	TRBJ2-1	TGCGCCAGCAGCTTGGCTAGCGGGATAAGTGAGCAGTTCTTC	CASSLASGISEQFF
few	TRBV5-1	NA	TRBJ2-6	TGCGCCAGCAGCTTGGGGGGGGCGGCTGGGGCCAACGTCCTGACTTTC	CASSLGGAAGANVLTF
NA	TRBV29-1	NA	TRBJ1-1	TGCAGCGTTGAAGAATCAGGGGTGAACACTGAAGCTTTCTTT	CSVEESGVNTEAFF
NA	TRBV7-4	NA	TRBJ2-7	TGTGCCGGCAGCTTAGGACCGACCTACGAGCAGTACTTC	CAGSLGPTYEQYF
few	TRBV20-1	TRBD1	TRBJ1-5	TGCAGTGCTACACAGGGGGTGAATCAGCCCCAGCATTTT	CSATQGVNQPQHF
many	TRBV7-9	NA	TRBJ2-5	TGTGCCAGCATTGGGCTCAGGTCCATGATGGGGACCCAGTACTTC	CASIGLRSMMGTQYF
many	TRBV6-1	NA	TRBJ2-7	TGTGCCAGCAGTGACCCAGGGGCCCACGAGCAGTACTTC	CASSDPGAHEQYF
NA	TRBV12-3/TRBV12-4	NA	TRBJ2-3	TGTGCCAGCAGTTTATCGGACCGAACAGATACGCAGTATTTT	CASSLSDRTDTQYF
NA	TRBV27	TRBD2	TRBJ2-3	TGTGCCAGCAGTTTAAGCGGGAGTGGCACAGATACGCAGTATTTT	CASSLSGSGTDTQYF
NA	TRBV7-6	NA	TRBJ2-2	TGTGCCAGCAGCTTACAGGGGAGAAGCCCCAGGGAGCTGTTTTTT	CASSLQGRSPRELFF